This T cell receptor beta chain appears in the sequencing data of a study of cytomegalovirus exposure and HLA in healthy donors. Trimming cost V 5 bases and J 1 base, with 9 bases left between them. Germline assignment: CDR1 SGDLS and CDR2 YYNGEE. This CDR3 comprises 14 residues. Remarks on this clone: Its cognate antigen is unknown.

Broader study findings: The study reported that TCR beta sequences accurately predicted HLA-A and HLA-B alleles in most subjects.

It was with 60 Vbeta and 13 Jbeta primers that the PCR ran. Profiling relied on immunoSEQ multiplex PCR, and the TCRdb table lists in-frame clones only, not all of them. The sample lists 150,000 to 200,000 clones, 75% to 85% occurring once. The V call is TRBV9, the J call TRBJ2-2, with D uncertain. The receptor was derived from a girl aged 2 to 9 in good health and CMV-seropositive. The source material was PBMCs. The DNA for the CDR3 is TGTGCCAGCAGAAGCAGGCTGAACACCGGGGAGCTGTTTTTT. Residues: CASRSRLNTGELFF.